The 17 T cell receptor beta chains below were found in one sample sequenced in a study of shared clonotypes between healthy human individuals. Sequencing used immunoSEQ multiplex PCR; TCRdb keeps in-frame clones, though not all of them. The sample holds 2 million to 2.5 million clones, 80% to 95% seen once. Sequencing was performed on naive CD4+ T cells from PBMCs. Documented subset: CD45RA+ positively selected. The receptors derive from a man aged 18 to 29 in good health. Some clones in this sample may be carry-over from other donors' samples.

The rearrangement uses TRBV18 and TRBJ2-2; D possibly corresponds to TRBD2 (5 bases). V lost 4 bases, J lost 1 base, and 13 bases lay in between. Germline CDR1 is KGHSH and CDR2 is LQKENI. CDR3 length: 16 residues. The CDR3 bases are TGTGCCAGCTCACTGTCAAGCGGAAAGAACACCGGGGAGCTGTTTTTT. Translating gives CASSLSSGKNTGELFF.

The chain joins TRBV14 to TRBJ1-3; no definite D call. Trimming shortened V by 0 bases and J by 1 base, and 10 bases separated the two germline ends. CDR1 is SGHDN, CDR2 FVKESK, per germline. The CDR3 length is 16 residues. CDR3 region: CASSQDKRRSGNTIYF. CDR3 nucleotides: TGTGCCAGCAGCCAAGATAAGAGGAGATCTGGAAACACCATATATTTT.

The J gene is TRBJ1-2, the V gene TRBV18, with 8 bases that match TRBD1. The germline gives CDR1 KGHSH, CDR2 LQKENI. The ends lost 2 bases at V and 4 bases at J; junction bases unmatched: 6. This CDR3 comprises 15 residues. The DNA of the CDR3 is TGTGCCAGCTCACCAACCGGACAGGGATTCTATGGCTACACCTTC. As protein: CASSPTGQGFYGYTF.

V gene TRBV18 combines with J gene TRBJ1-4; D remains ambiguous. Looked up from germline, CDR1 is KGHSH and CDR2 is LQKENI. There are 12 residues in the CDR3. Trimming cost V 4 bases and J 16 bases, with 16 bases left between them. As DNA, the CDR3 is TGTGCCAGCTCACAACGACCTGAGGATCCGTTTTTT. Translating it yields CASSQRPEDPFF.

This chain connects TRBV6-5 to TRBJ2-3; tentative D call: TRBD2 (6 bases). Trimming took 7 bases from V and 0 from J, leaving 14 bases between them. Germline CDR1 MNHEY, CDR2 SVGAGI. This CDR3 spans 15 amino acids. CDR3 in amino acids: CASTSDLISTDTQYF. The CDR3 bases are TGTGCCAGCACTAGCGACCTAATTAGCACAGATACGCAGTATTTT.

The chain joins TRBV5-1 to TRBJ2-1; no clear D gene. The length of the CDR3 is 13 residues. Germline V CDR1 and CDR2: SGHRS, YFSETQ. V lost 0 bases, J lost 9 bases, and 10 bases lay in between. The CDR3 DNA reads TGCGCCAGCAGCTTGGGGGTTGAGAGTGAGCAGTTCTTC. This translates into CASSLGVESEQFF.

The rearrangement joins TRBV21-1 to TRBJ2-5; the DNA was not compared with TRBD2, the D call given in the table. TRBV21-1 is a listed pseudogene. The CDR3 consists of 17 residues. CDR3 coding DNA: TGTGCCAGCAGCTACAGACTAGCGGGAGCAAACCAAGAGACCCAGTACTTC. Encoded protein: CASSYRLAGANQETQYF.

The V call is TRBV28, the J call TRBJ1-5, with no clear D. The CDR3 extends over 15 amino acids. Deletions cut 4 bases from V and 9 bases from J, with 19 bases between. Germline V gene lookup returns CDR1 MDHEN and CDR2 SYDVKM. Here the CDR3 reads CASSSPQWETGPQHF. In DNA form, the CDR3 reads TGTGCCAGCAGTTCCCCTCAGTGGGAAACCGGGCCCCAGCATTTT.

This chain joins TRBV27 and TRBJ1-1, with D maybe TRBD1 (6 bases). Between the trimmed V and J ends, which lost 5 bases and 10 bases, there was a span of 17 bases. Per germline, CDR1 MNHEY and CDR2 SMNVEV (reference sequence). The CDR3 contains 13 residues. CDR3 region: CASSAGAPRLAFF. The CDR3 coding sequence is TGTGCCAGCAGTGCAGGGGCTCCCCGGTTAGCTTTCTTT.

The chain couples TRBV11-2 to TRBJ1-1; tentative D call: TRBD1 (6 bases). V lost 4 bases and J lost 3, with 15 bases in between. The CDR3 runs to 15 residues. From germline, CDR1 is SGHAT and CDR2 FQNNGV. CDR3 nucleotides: TGTGCCAGCAGCTCATACAGGGAGGAGGACACTGAAGCTTTCTTT. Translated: CASSSYREEDTEAFF.

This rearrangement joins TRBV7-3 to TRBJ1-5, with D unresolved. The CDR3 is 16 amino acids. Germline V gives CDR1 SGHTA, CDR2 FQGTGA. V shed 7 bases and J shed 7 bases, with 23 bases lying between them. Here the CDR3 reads CASNLKFRGEVQPQHF. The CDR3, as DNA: TGTGCCAGCAATCTGAAATTTCGGGGTGAGGTGCAGCCCCAGCATTTT. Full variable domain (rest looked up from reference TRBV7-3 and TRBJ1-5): GAGVSQTPSNKVTEKGKYVELRCDPISGHTALYWYRQSLGQGPEFLIYFQGTGAADDSGLPNDRFFAVRPEGSVSTLKIQRTERGDSAVYLCASNLKFRGEVQPQHFGDGTRLSIL.

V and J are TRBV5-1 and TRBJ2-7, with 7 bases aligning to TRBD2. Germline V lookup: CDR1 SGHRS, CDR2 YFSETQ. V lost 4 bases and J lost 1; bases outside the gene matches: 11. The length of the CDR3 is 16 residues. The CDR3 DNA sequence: TGCGCCAGCAGCCCATCCTCCGGGGGGTGGTCCTACGAGCAGTACTTC. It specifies CASSPSSGGWSYEQYF.

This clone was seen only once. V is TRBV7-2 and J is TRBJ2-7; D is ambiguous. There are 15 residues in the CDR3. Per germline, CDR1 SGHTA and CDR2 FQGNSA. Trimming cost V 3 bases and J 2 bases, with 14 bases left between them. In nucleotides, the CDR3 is TGTGCCAGCAGCTTGGTAGGCGTGCAGACCTACGAGCAGTACTTC. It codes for CASSLVGVQTYEQYF. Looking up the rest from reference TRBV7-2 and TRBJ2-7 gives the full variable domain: GAGVSQSPSNKVTEKGKDVELRCDPISGHTALYWYRQSLGQGLEFLIYFQGNSAPDKSGLPSDRFSAERTGGSVSTLTIQRTQQEDSAVYLCASSLVGVQTYEQYFGPGTRLTVT.

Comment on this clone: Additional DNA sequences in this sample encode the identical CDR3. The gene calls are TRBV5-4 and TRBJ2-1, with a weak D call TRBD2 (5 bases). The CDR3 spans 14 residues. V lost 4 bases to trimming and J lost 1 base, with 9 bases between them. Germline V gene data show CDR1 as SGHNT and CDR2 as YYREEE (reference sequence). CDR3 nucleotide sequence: TGTGCCAGCAGCCCGGACTCATCCTACAATGAGCAGTTCTTC. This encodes CASSPDSSYNEQFF.

For the CDR3, the DNA is TGTGCCTGGAGTCTAGGGCGACACTCTGGAAACACCATATATTTT. Residues: CAWSLGRHSGNTIYF. The chain employs TRBV30 and TRBJ1-3; D remains ambiguous. There are 15 residues in the CDR3. From germline, CDR1 is GTSNPN and CDR2 SVGIG (reference sequence). Trimming stripped 2 bases from V and 0 bases from J, with 11 bases between.

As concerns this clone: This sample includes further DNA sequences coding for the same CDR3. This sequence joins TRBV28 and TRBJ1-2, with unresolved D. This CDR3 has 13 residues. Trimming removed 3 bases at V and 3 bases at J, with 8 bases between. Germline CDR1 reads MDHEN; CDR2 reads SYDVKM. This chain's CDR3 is CASSFATDYGYTF. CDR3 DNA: TGTGCCAGCAGTTTCGCCACCGACTATGGCTACACCTTC.

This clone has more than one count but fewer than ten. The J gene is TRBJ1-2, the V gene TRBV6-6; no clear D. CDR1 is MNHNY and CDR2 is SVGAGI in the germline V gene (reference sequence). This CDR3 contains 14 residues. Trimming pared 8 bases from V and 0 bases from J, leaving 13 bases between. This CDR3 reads CASRPDLANYGYTF. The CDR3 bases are TGTGCCAGCCGTCCCGATCTAGCTAACTATGGCTACACCTTC.